This T cell receptor (beta chain) was sequenced in a study of CD8 T cells in ankylosing spondylitis. Study observations and caveats: CD8+ cells made up the disease-linked clones, which were relatively rare in peripheral blood. Reportedly, matched ankylosing spondylitis synovial fluid was significantly enriched for disease-linked clones. Previous work reported some of these motif variants in the synovial fluid and blood of reactive arthritis.

As regards this clonotype: As yet, its antigen is unknown.

Quantitative 5'-RACE with molecular barcodes was used to make the TCR beta libraries. TCRdb re-analysed the 5' RACE reads in MiXCR, keeping a single row per CDR3 protein. The table includes 250,000 or so distinct CDR3 sequences, over 8.5% detected once. The V gene's germline CDR1 is SGHVS and CDR2 FQNEAQ. This CDR3 has 17 amino acids. With 2 bases removed from V and 4 bases from J, the gap between germline ends came to 20 bases. The chain couples TRBV7-8 to TRBJ2-5, with D possibly TRBD1 on 6 matching bases. The sequenced sample consisted of blood, either unsorted or a sorted T cell fraction (not recorded which). The TCR originated in a male donor with ankylosing spondylitis or in good health (not recorded which). CDR3 sequence (DNA): TGTGCCAGCAGCTTAAATAAAGTGGGGGCCAGGGGAGAGACCCAGTACTTC. Residues: CASSLNKVGARGETQYF. Together with reference TRBV7-8 and TRBJ2-5, the CDR3 gives the full variable domain: GAGVSQSPRYKVAKRGQDVALRCDPISGHVSLFWYQQALGQGPEFLTYFQNEAQLDKSGLPSDRFFAERPEGSVSTLKIQRTQQEDSAVYLCASSLNKVGARGETQYFGPGTRLLVL.